Given below is one T cell receptor beta chain in context. Its binding antigen is unknown. The record has no base qualities; no much larger clone is one base away. This specimen belongs to a study of CD8 T cells in Susac syndrome (dated by TCRdb to about 2019). Regarding the research as a whole: Of the Susac syndrome patients who were sequenced, eight or nine were in clinical remission while 5 or 6 had clinically active disease. At blood withdrawal, Susac syndrome patients were either therapy-naive, taking corticosteroids (in some cases with IVIg as well), or taking IVIg alone. Repertoire sequencing was used to test whether CD8+ T cell activation and differentiation in Susac syndrome was antigen driven.

RNA was extracted using the RNeasy kit, and roughly 0.45 to 1 microgram was reverse transcribed with random hexamers. The immunoSEQ multiplex PCR assay, covering 54 Vbeta and 13 Jbeta segments, was used to amplify TCR beta CDR3 regions. PCR amplification bias was corrected by using a synthetic template baseline for primer optimization and computational correction. The paper's processing steps were these. Only productive sequences were kept, with reads annotated to V, D and J genes according to IMGT and analyzed in immunoSEQ Analyzer. Clonality was calculated as one minus the Shannon entropy normalized by log2 of the number of productive unique sequences. Public and private clones were assessed among the 100 most prevalent clones of each patient and control. A clone was defined as Susac-specific if it was absent from the healthy and MS cohorts, from 1052 published viral clones and from other ImmuneACCESS disease sequences. The raw public reads went through TCRdb reprocessing: fastp at Q25, MiXCR clone calling, in-frame beta chains kept. Each CDR3 protein gets just one entry, which takes the most common genes and DNA from the rows behind it. The V and J calls and clone size come from TCRdb's table, not from the authors' own analysis. This sample is represented by about 180,000 distinct CDR3 sequences; 85% to 95% of them were singletons. The ten largest clones capture 0.095% to 0.13% of the sample.

Peripheral blood CD8+ and CD4+ T cells from healthy donors, Susac syndrome patients and multiple sclerosis patients were profiled by high-throughput TCR beta sequencing. Recently defined diagnostic criteria for definite or probable disease were met by the Susac syndrome patients. Bulk CD8+ and CD4+ T cells were purified by magnetic negative isolation, whereas CD8+ TEMRA cells were enriched by FACS. Blood was collected in EDTA tubes and processed within 24 hours, with PBMCs isolated through density gradient centrifugation. PBMCs intended for TCR sequencing were cryopreserved in liquid nitrogen and were subsequently thawed in a 37 degrees C water bath. The sorted or isolated CD4+, CD8+ and CD8+ TEMRA cells had a purity of 90% or higher. Results the study describes overall, beyond this receptor: The study acknowledged that relatively few individuals were included in the TCR sequencing and HLA analysis. No clonal expansion was detected in the CD4+ T cell repertoire of Susac syndrome patients.

The CDR3 covers 14 residues, taking in both the cysteine and the phenylalanine. Of the read, only the CDR3 DNA is kept; its 42 bases are in frame from base 1. CDR1 and CDR2 were assigned from the germline V gene as SQVTM and ANQGSEA. The junction shows trimming of 3 bases on V and 5 bases on J, plus 14 bases between the germline ends. The sequenced material came from CD4+ T cells from PBMCs. The receptor was derived from a human donor with Susac syndrome. The chain is assembled from TRBV29-1 and TRBJ2-1, with the D gene call left open. The DNA is as follows: TGCAGCGTTGAGGGGTCCTACCAGGACAATGAGCAGTTCTTC. This yields the protein CSVEGSYQDNEQFF.